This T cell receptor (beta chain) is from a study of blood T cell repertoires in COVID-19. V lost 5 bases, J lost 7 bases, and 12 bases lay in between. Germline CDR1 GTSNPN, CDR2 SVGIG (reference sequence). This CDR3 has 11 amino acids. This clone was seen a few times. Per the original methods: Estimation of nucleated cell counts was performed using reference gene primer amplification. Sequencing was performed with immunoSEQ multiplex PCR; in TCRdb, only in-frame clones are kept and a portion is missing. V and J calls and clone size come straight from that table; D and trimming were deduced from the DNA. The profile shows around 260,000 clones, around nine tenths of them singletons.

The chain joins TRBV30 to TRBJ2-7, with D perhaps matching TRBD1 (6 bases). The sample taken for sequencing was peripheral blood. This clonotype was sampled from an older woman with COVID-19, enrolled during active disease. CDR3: CAWDVGGEQYF. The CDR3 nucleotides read TGTGCCTGGGACGTAGGGGGAGAGCAGTACTTC.